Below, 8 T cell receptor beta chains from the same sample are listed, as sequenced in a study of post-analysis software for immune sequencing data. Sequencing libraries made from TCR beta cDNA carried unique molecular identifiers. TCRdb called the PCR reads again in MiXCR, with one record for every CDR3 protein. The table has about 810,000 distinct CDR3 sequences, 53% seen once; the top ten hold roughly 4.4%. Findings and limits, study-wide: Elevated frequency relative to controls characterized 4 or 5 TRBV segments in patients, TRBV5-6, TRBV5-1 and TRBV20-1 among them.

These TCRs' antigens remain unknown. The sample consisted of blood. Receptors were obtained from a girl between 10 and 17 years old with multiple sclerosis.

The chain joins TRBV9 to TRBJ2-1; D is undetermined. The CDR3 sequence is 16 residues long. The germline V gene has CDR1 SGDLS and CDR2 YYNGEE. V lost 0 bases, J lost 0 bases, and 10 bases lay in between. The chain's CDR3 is CASSVELPSSYNEQFF. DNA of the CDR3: TGTGCCAGCAGCGTAGAACTACCGAGCTCCTACAATGAGCAGTTCTTC. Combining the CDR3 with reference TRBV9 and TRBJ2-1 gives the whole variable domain DSGVTQTPKHLITATGQRVTLRCSPRSGDLSVYWYQQSLDQGLQFLIQYYNGEERAKGNILERFSAQQFPDLHSELNLSSLELGDSALYFCASSVELPSSYNEQFFGPGTRLTVL.

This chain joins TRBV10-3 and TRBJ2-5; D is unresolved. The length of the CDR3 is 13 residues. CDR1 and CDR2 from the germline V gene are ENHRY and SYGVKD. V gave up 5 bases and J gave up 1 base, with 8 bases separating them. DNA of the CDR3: TGTGCCATCAGTCCGACCCGCCAAGAGACCCAGTACTTC. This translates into CAISPTRQETQYF.

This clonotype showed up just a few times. CDR3: CASSLRGGSNSPLHF. The CDR3 region has the DNA TGTGCCAGCAGTTTAAGGGGAGGGTCTAATTCACCCCTCCACTTT. This chain links TRBV12-3 or TRBV12-4 with TRBJ1-6; a weak D match, TRBD1 (5 bases). The V end was cut by 2 bases, the J end by 6 bases, with 11 bases between. The CDR3 consists of 15 residues.

CDR3 protein: CASSFSLAGEFGETQYF. In DNA, the CDR3 is TGTGCCAGCAGTTTTTCTCTGGCAGGGGAATTTGGGGAGACCCAGTACTTC. This sequence joins TRBV12-3 or TRBV12-4 and TRBJ2-5, with D possibly being TRBD1 (6 bases). The CDR3 sequence is 17 residues long. Trimming shortened V by 3 bases and J by 5 bases, and 22 bases separated the two germline ends.

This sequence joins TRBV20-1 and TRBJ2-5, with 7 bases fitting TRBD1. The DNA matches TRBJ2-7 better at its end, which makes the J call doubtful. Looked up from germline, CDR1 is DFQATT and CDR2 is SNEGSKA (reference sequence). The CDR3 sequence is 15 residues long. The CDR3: CSARDIQGPRVEQYF. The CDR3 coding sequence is TGCAGTGCTAGAGATATACAGGGGCCTAGAGTCGAGCAGTACTTC.

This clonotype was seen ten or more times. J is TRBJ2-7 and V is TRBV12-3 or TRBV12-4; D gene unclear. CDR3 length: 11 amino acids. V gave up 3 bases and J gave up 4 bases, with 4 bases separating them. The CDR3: CASSFRYEQYF. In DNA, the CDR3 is TGTGCCAGCAGTTTCCGATACGAGCAGTACTTC.

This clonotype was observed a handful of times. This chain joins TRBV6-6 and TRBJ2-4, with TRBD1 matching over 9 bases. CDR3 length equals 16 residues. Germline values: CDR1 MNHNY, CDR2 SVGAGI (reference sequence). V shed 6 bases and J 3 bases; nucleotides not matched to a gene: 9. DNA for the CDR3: TGTGCCAGCAGGCCACAGGGGGCCGAAGGCAAAAACATTCAGTACTTC. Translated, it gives CASRPQGAEGKNIQYF.

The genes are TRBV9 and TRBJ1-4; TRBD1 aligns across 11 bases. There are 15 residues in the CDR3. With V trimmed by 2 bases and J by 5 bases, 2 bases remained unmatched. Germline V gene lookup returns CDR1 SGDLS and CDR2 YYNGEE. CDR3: CASSVGTGGNEKLFF. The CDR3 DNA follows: TGTGCCAGCAGCGTCGGGACAGGGGGGAATGAAAAACTGTTTTTT.